This T cell receptor beta chain was documented in a study of OX40 agonist ivuxolimab in advanced cancers. Study-wide results and caveats: Clonal expansion was seen in CD4+ and CD8+ blood T cells by week 6 at 0.1 to 3.0 mg/kg.

Profiling relied on immunoSEQ multiplex PCR, and the TCRdb table lists in-frame clones only, not all of them. The data show about 100,000 clones, about 88% seen once. Points on this clone: What it binds is unknown.

Peripheral blood came from all dose cohorts at three timepoints. Trimming cost V 2 bases and J 4 bases, with 11 bases left between them. The CDR3 length is 14 residues. Germline CDR1 MDHEN, CDR2 SYDVKM. The sequencing here drew on CD4+ or CD8+ T cells sorted from blood, taken in a trial of the OX40 agonist ivuxolimab. The chain is built from TRBV28 and TRBJ1-2; D might be TRBD1 (6 bases). This clonotype was obtained from an adult with an advanced solid tumor such as melanoma, head and neck, liver or kidney cancer. The chain's CDR3 is CASSLEGGGYGYTF. DNA of the CDR3: TGTGCCAGCAGTTTAGAGGGAGGGGGCTATGGCTACACCTTC.